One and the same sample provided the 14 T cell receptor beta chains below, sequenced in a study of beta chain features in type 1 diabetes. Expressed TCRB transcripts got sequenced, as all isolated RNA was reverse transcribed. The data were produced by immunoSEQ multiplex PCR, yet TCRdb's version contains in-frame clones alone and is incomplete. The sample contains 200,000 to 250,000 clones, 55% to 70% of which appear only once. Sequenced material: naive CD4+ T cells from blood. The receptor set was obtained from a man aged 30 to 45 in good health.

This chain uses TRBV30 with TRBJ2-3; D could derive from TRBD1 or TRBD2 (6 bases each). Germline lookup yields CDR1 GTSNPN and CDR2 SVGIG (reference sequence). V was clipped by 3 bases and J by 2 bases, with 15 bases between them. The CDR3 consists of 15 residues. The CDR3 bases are TGTGCCTGGAGCGCTCTAGGGGGGAACACAGATACGCAGTATTTT. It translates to CAWSALGGNTDTQYF.

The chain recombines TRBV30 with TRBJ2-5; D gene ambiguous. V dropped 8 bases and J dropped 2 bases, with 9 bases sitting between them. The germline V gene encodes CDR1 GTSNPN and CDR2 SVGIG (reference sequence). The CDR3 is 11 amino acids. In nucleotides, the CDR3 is TGTGCCCAAATACAGCAAGAGACCCAGTACTTC. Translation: CAQIQQETQYF.

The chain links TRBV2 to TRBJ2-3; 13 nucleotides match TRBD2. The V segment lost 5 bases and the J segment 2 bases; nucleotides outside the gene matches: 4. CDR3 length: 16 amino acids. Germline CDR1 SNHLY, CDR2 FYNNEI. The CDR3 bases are TGTGCCAGCAGTAGACTAGCGGGGGGATCCACAGATACGCAGTATTTT. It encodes CASSRLAGGSTDTQYF. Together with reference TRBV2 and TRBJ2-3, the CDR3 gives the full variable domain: EPEVTQTPSHQVTQMGQEVILRCVPISNHLYFYWYRQILGQKVEFLVSFYNNEISEKSEIFDDQFSVERPDGSNFTLKIRSTKLEDSAMYFCASSRLAGGSTDTQYFGPGTRLTVL.

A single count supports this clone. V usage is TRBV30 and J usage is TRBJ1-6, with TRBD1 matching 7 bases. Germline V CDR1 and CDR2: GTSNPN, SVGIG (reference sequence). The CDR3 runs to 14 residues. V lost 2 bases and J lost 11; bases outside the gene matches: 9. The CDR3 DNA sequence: TGTGCCTGGAGTCCGAGGACAGGCCCAACACCCCTCCACTTT. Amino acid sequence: CAWSPRTGPTPLHF.

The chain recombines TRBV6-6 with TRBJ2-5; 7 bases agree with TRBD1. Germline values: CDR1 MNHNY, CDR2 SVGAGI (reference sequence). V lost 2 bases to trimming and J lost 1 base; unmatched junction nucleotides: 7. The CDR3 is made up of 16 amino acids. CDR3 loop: CASSYGVGQVQETQYF. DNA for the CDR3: TGTGCCAGCAGTTACGGAGTAGGACAGGTCCAAGAGACCCAGTACTTC.

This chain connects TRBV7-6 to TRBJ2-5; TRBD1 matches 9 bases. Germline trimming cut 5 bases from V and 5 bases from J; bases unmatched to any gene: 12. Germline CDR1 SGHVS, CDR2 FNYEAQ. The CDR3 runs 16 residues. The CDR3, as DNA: TGTGCCAGCAGCCTTTCGGAGGGACAGGGTATGGAGACCCAGTACTTC. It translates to CASSLSEGQGMETQYF. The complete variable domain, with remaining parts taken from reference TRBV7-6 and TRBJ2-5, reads GAGVSQSPRYKVTKRGQDVALRCDPISGHVSLYWYRQALGQGPEFLTYFNYEAQQDKSGLPNDRFSAERPEGSISTLTIQRTEQRDSAMYRCASSLSEGQGMETQYFGPGTRLLVL.

In DNA form, the CDR3 reads TGTGCCAGCAGCCCCTTTAGGACAGGGACGTACGAGCAGTACTTC. This translates into CASSPFRTGTYEQYF. The chain recombines TRBV7-2 with TRBJ2-7; 8 nucleotides line up with TRBD1. The CDR3 contains 15 residues. From germline, CDR1 is SGHTA and CDR2 FQGNSA. V lost 5 bases to trimming and J lost 4 bases; unmatched junction nucleotides: 10.

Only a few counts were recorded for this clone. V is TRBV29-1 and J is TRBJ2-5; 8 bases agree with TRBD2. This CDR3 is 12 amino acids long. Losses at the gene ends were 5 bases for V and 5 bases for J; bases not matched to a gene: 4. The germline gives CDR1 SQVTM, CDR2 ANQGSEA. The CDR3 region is CSVYSGSETQYF. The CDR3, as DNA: TGCAGCGTTTACAGCGGGAGTGAGACCCAGTACTTC.

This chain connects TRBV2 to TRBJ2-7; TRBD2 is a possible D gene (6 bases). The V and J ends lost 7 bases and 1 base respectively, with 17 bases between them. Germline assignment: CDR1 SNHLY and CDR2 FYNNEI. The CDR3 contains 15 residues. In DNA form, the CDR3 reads TGTGCCAGCAATCTAGGTAGCGGTGTATCCTACGAGCAGTACTTC. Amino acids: CASNLGSGVSYEQYF.

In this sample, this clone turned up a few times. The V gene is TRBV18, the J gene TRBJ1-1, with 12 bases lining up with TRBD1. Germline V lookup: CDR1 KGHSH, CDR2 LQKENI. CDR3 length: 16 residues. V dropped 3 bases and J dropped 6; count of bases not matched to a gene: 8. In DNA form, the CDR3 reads TGTGCCAGCTCACCCGTCCCGGGACAGGGGGCGGCTGAAGCTTTCTTT. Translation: CASSPVPGQGAAEAFF.

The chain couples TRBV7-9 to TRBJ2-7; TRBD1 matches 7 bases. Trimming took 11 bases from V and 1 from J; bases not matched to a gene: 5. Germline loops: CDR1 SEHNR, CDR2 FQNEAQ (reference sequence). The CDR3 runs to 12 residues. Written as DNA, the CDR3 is TGTGCCGGGGCACAGGGGTCCTACGAGCAGTACTTC. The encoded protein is CAGAQGSYEQYF.

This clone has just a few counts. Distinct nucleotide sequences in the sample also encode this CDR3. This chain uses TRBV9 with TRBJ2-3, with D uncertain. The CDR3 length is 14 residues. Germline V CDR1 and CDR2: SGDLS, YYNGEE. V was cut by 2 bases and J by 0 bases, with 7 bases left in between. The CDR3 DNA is TGTGCCAGCAGCGTTCGATCTAGCACAGATACGCAGTATTTT. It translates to CASSVRSSTDTQYF. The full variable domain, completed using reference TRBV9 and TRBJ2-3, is DSGVTQTPKHLITATGQRVTLRCSPRSGDLSVYWYQQSLDQGLQFLIQYYNGEERAKGNILERFSAQQFPDLHSELNLSSLELGDSALYFCASSVRSSTDTQYFGPGTRLTVL.

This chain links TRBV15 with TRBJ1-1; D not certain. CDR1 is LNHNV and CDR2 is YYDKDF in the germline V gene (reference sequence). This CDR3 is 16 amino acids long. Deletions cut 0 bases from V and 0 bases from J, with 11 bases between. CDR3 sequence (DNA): TGTGCCACCAGCAGAGATCCGGGTGGAATGAACACTGAAGCTTTCTTT. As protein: CATSRDPGGMNTEAFF.

CDR3 in DNA: TGTGCCAGCAGCCTTACATTGGGAGCTTTCTTT. The encoded protein is CASSLTLGAFF. The V gene is TRBV2, the J gene TRBJ1-1; D is unresolved. The V gene's germline CDR1 is SNHLY and CDR2 FYNNEI. This CDR3 is 11 amino acids long. The V gene lost 6 bases and the J gene lost 10 bases, with 12 bases spanning the gap.